These 9 T cell receptor beta chains originate from one sample sequenced in a study of cytomegalovirus exposure and HLA in healthy donors. The primer mix had 60 Vbeta and 13 Jbeta primers. Profiled with immunoSEQ multiplex PCR; TCRdb holds only in-frame clones, not every one. The sample records approximately 150,000 clones, over 60% being singletons. Sequencing was carried out using PBMCs. These receptors came from a woman aged 55 to 70 in good health and CMV-seronegative.

The rearrangement joins TRBV5-6 to TRBJ1-2; D not certain. V was pared by 4 bases and J by 2 bases, with 12 bases between. Germline V gives CDR1 SGHDT, CDR2 YYEEEE. The CDR3 contains 14 residues. CDR3 amino acids: CASSPPGRNYGYTF. CDR3 sequence (DNA): TGTGCCAGCAGCCCCCCCGGGAGAAACTATGGCTACACCTTC. Together with reference TRBV5-6 and TRBJ1-2, the CDR3 gives the full variable domain: DAGVTQSPTHLIKTRGQQVTLRCSPKSGHDTVSWYQQALGQGPQFIFQYYEEEERQRGNFPDRFSGHQFPNYSSELNVNALLLGDSALYLCASSPPGRNYGYTFGSGTRLTVV.

The chain uses TRBV4-1 and TRBJ2-2; D may be TRBD2 (5 bases). The CDR3 is made up of 16 amino acids. Between the trimmed V and J ends, which lost 1 base and 5 bases, there was a span of 14 bases. CDR1 is MGHRA, CDR2 YSYEKL, per germline. The CDR3 nucleotides are TGCGCCAGCAGCCAAGGTGCTCTAGCAGGTACCGGGGAGCTGTTTTTT. Amino acids: CASSQGALAGTGELFF.

In its sample, this clone was seen once. The V call is TRBV7-6, the J call TRBJ1-5; D gene unclear. Germline CDR1 and CDR2: SGHVS and FNYEAQ. CDR3 length: 16 amino acids. The V end was cut by 2 bases, the J end by 7 bases, with 18 bases between. CDR3 DNA sequence: TGTGCCAGCAGCTTAAGTGAGGGCCGCCTTCCCCAGCCCCAGCATTTT. It specifies CASSLSEGRLPQPQHF. Filled out from reference TRBV7-6 and TRBJ1-5, the complete variable domain reads GAGVSQSPRYKVTKRGQDVALRCDPISGHVSLYWYRQALGQGPEFLTYFNYEAQQDKSGLPNDRFSAERPEGSISTLTIQRTEQRDSAMYRCASSLSEGRLPQPQHFGDGTRLSIL.

This clone occurred a few times. This sequence joins TRBV7-8 and TRBJ2-1, with 8 bases matching TRBD2. Germline V gene lookup returns CDR1 SGHVS and CDR2 FQNEAQ. This CDR3 contains 15 residues. Losses at the gene ends were 4 bases for V and 7 bases for J; bases not matched to a gene: 9. CDR3 nucleotide sequence: TGTGCCAGCAGCTCCAAGGGACTAGGCTTAAATGAGCAGTTCTTC. This translates into CASSSKGLGLNEQFF.

A note on this clone: Distinct nucleotide sequences in the sample also encode this CDR3. The chain is built from TRBV5-4 and TRBJ1-1; a possible D gene is TRBD1 (5 bases). Trimming pared 3 bases from V and 0 bases from J, leaving 9 bases between. Germline values: CDR1 SGHNT, CDR2 YYREEE (reference sequence). CDR3 size: 14 residues. The CDR3 region is CASSSTGMNTEAFF. DNA for the CDR3: TGTGCCAGCAGCTCCACAGGCATGAACACTGAAGCTTTCTTT. The complete variable domain, with remaining parts taken from reference TRBV5-4 and TRBJ1-1, reads ETGVTQSPTHLIKTRGQQVTLRCSSQSGHNTVSWYQQALGQGPQFIFQYYREEENGRGNFPPRFSGLQFPNYSSELNVNALELDDSALYLCASSSTGMNTEAFFGQGTRLTVV.

The V and J genes are TRBV28 and TRBJ2-3; 11 positions agree with TRBD2. Germline V gene sequence: CDR1 MDHEN, CDR2 SYDVKM. The CDR3 extends over 16 amino acids. Germline trimming cut 6 bases from V and 0 bases from J; bases unmatched to any gene: 5. The CDR3 DNA is TGTGCCAGCAGCCAAACTAGCGGGAGAAGCACAGATACGCAGTATTTT. This sequence encodes CASSQTSGRSTDTQYF.

This clone showed up just a few times. An end of the junction does not agree with germline; a read error may underlie this. The chain couples TRBV7-9 to TRBJ1-5; TRBD1 is a possible D gene (5 bases). CDR3 length: 16 residues. CDR1 SEHNR and CDR2 FQNEAQ come from the germline V gene (reference sequence). This CDR3 reads CSSTLRGRLSNQPQHF. The CDR3 DNA reads TGTTCCAGCACCTTAAGGGGCAGGCTTAGCAATCAGCCCCAGCATTTT.

A note on this clone: Other DNA sequences in this sample translate to the same CDR3. This chain's CDR3 is CASSLVPQETQYF. The DNA for the CDR3 is TGTGCCAGCAGCTTGGTTCCTCAAGAGACCCAGTACTTC. The chain employs TRBV5-6 and TRBJ2-5; no definite D call. Trimming took off 0 bases at V and 2 bases at J, with 5 bases between the two ends. Germline CDR1 and CDR2: SGHDT and YYEEEE. This CDR3 has 13 amino acids.

This clone has more than one count but fewer than ten. This sequence joins TRBV6-5 and TRBJ2-1; TRBD2 agrees at 13 bases. With V trimmed by 0 bases and J by 7 bases, 3 bases remained unmatched. Germline V gene lookup returns CDR1 MNHEY and CDR2 SVGAGI. This CDR3 comprises 16 residues. CDR3 coding DNA: TGTGCCAGCAGTTACTCAATACTAGCGGGAGGGAATGAGCAGTTCTTC. Amino acid sequence: CASSYSILAGGNEQFF.